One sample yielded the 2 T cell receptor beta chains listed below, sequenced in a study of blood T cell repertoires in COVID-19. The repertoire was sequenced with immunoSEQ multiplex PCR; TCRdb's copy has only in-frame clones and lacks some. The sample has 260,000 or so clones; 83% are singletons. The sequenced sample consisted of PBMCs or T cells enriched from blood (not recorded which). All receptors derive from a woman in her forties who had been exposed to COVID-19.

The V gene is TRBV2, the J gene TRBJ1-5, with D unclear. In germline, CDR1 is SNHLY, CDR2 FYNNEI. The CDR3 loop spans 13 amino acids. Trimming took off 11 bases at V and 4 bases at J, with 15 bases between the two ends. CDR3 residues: CAAGEVLNQPQHF. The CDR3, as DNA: TGTGCCGCGGGCGAGGTCTTAAATCAGCCCCAGCATTTT.

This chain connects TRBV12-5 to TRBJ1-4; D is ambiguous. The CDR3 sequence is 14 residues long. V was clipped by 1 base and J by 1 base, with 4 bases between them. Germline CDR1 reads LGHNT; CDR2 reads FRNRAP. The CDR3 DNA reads TGTGCTAGTGGTTTGGGCGGAACTAATGAAAAACTGTTTTTT. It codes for CASGLGGTNEKLFF. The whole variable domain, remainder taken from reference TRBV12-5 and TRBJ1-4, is DARVTQTPRHKVTEMGQEVTMRCQPILGHNTVFWYRQTMMQGLELLAYFRNRAPLDDSGMPKDRFSAEMPDATLATLKIQPSEPRDSAVYFCASGLGGTNEKLFFGSGTQLSVL.